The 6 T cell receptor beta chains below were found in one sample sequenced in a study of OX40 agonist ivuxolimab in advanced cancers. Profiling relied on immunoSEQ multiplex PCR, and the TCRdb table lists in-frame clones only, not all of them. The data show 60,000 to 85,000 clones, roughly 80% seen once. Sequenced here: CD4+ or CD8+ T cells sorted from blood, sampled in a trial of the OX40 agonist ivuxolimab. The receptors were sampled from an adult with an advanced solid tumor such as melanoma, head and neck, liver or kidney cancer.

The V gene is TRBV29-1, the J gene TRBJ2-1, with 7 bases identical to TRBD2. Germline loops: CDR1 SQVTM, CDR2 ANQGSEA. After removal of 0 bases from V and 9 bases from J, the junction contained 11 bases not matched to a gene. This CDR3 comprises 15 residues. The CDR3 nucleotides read TGCAGCGTTGAAGATCGAGCTAGCGGTAATGGTGAGCAGTTCTTC. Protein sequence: CSVEDRASGNGEQFF.

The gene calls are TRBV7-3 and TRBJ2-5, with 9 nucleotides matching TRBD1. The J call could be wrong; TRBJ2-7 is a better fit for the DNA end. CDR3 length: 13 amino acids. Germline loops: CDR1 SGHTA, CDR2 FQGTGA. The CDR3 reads CASSRQGGYEQYF. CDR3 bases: TGTGCCAGCAGCAGACAGGGGGGCTACGAGCAGTACTTC.

The chain's CDR3 is CASSPQETQYF. Here the CDR3 DNA reads TGTGCCAGCAGCCCTCAAGAGACCCAGTACTTC. This chain joins TRBV7-9 and TRBJ2-5; D unclear. The CDR3 sequence is 11 residues long. CDR1 and CDR2 (germline): SEHNR, FQNEAQ (reference sequence). The V end lost 5 bases, the J end lost 2 bases, and 3 bases lay between the germline ends.

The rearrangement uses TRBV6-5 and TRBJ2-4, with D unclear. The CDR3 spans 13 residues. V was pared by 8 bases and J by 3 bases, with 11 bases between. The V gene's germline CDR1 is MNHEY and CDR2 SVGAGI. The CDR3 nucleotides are TGTGCCAGCGGAGAACAGATCAAAAACATTCAGTACTTC. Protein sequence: CASGEQIKNIQYF.

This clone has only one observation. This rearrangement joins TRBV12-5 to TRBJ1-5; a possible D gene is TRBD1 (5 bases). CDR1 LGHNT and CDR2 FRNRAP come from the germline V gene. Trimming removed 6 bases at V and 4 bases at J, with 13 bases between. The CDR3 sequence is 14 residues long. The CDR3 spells CASGRDPQNQPQHF. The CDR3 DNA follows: TGTGCTAGTGGCCGGGACCCCCAAAATCAGCCCCAGCATTTT. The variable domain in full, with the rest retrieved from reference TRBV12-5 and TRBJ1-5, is DARVTQTPRHKVTEMGQEVTMRCQPILGHNTVFWYRQTMMQGLELLAYFRNRAPLDDSGMPKDRFSAEMPDATLATLKIQPSEPRDSAVYFCASGRDPQNQPQHFGDGTRLSIL.

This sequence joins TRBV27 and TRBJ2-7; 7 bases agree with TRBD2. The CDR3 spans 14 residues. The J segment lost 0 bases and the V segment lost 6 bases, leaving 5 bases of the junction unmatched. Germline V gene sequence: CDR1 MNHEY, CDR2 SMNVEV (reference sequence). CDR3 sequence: CASRRGLNSYEQYV. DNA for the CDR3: TGTGCCAGCAGGAGGGGACTAAACTCCTACGAGCAGTACGTC.